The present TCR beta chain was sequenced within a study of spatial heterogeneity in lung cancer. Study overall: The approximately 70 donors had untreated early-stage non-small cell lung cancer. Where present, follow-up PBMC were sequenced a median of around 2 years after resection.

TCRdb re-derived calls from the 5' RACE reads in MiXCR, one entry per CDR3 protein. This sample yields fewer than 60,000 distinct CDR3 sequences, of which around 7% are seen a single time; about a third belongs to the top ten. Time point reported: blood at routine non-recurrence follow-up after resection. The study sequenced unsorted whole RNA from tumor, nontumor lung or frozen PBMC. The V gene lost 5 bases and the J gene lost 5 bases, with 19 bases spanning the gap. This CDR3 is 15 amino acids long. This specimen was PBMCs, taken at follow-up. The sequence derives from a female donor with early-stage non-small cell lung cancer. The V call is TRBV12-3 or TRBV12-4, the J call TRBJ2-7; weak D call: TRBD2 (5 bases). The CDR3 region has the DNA TGTGCCAGCAGTCGAGGACCCGCCGGAGGAAACGAGCAGTACTTC. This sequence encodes CASSRGPAGGNEQYF.